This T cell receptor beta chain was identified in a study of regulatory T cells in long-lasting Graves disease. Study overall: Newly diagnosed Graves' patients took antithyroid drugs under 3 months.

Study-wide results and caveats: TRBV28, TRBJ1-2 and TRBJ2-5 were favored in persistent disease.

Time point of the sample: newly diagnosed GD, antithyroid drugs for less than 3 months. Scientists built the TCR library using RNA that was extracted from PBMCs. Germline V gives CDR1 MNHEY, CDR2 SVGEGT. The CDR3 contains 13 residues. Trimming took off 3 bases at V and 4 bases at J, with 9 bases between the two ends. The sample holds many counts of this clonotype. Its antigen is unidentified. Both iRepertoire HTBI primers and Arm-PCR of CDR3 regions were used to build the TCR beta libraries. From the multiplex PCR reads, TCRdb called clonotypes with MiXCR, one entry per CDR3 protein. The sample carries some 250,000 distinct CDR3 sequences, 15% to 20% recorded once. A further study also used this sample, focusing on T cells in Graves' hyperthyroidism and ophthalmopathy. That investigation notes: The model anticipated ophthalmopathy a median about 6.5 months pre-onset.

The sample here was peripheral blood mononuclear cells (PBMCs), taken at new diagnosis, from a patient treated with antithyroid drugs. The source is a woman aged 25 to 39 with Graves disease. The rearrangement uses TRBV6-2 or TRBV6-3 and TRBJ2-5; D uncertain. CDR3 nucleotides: TGTGCCAGCAGTTATCTGAAAAGAGAGACCCAGTACTTC. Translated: CASSYLKRETQYF.